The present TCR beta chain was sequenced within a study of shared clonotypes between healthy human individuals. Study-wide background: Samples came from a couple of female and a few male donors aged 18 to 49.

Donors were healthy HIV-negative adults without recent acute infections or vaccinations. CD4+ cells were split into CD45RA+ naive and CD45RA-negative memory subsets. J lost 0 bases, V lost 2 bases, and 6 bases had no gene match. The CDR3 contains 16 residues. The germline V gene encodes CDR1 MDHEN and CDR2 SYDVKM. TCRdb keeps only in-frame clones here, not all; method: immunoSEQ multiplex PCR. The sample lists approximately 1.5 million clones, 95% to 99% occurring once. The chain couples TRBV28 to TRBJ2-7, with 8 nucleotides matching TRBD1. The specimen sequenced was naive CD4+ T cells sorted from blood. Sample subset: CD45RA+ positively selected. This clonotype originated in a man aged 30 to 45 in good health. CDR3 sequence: CASSLPPGQDSYEQYF. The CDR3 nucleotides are TGTGCCAGCAGTTTACCGCCGGGACAGGACTCCTACGAGCAGTACTTC.